The 5 T cell receptor beta chains below all came from one sample that was sequenced in a study of control samples from healthy donors and cancer patients. Assay: immunoSEQ multiplex PCR; the TCRdb copy retains only in-frame clones and omits some. This sample has roughly 95,000 clones; about 91% occur once, and the top ten carry over 12%. What was sequenced was blood. These receptors came from a man aged 25 to 40 in good health.

This chain links TRBV9 with TRBJ2-1, with TRBD2 as a possible D gene (6 bases). CDR1 SGDLS and CDR2 YYNGEE come from the germline V gene. The CDR3 consists of 12 residues. Trimming removed 4 bases from V and 12 bases from J, with 14 bases in between. The DNA for the CDR3 is TGTGCCAGCAGCTCCCAGGACGGGAGGCAGTTCTTC. Translation: CASSSQDGRQFF.

The V call is TRBV2, the J call TRBJ1-1; TRBD1 matches 8 bases. Unmatched junction bases numbered 6, after V lost 8 bases and J lost 4 bases. This CDR3 has 13 amino acids. CDR1 is SNHLY, CDR2 FYNNEI, per germline. This CDR3 is CASLAQGATEAFF. The CDR3 bases are TGTGCCAGCCTAGCCCAGGGGGCCACTGAAGCTTTCTTT.

This chain joins TRBV19 and TRBJ2-7; the D gene is possibly TRBD2 (5 bases). The CDR3 is 15 amino acids. Germline V lookup: CDR1 LNHDA, CDR2 SQIVND (reference sequence). V was clipped by 3 bases and J by 2 bases, with 14 bases between them. CDR3 protein: CASSMAIARTYEQYF. Written as DNA, the CDR3 is TGTGCCAGTAGTATGGCAATAGCGCGAACCTACGAGCAGTACTTC. The variable domain in full, with the rest retrieved from reference TRBV19 and TRBJ2-7, is DGGITQSPKYLFRKEGQNVTLSCEQNLNHDAMYWYRQDPGQGLRLIYYSQIVNDFQKGDIAEGYSVSREKKESFPLTVTSAQKNPTAFYLCASSMAIARTYEQYFGPGTRLTVT.

The J gene is TRBJ1-2, the V gene TRBV19; TRBD1 matches 9 bases. The CDR3 totals 14 residues. V shed 6 bases and J 7 bases; nucleotides not matched to a gene: 9. Germline V lookup: CDR1 LNHDA, CDR2 SQIVND (reference sequence). CDR3 bases: TGTGCCAGTAGCATCCGGACAGGGGCCTTTGGCTACACCTTC. As protein: CASSIRTGAFGYTF.

The chain employs TRBV7-3 and TRBJ2-3; D gene uncertain. V shed 3 bases and J shed 2 bases, with 9 bases lying between them. The CDR3 extends over 14 amino acids. Per the germline V gene, CDR1 is SGHTA and CDR2 is FQGTGA. CDR3 sequence (DNA): TGTGCCAGCAGCTTTAACAAGGCCACAGATACGCAGTATTTT. It specifies CASSFNKATDTQYF.